This T cell receptor beta chain was observed in a study of blood T cell repertoires in COVID-19. Across the study: Specimens from acute and convalescent COVID-19 originated in the United States, Italy and Spain.

Original processing notes: The authors estimated nucleated cell counts from reference gene primer amplification. Data came from immunoSEQ multiplex PCR; TCRdb stores just in-frame clones and leaves some out. V and J calls and clone size are given by that table; D and trimming were obtained from the DNA. This table has 50,000 to 80,000 clones, roughly 84% appearing once. The CDR3 length is 16 residues. V was clipped by 1 base and J by 4 bases; unmatched bases: 5. The V gene's germline CDR1 is KGHSH and CDR2 LQKENI. This chain links TRBV18 with TRBJ1-5; TRBD1 agrees at 9 bases. This TCR was recovered from a man aged 45-60 years with active COVID-19. Sequences were obtained from peripheral blood. As DNA, the CDR3 is TGTGCCAGCTCACCACAGGGACAGGGTCCGAATCAGCCCCAGCATTTT. It encodes CASSPQGQGPNQPQHF. Drawing the rest from reference TRBV18 and TRBJ1-5, the complete variable domain is NAGVMQNPRHLVRRRGQEARLRCSPMKGHSHVYWYRQLPEEGLKFMVYLQKENIIDESGMPKERFSAEFPKEGPSILRIQQVVRGDSAAYFCASSPQGQGPNQPQHFGDGTRLSIL.